The 4 T cell receptor beta chains reported below all come from one sample, sequenced in a study of T cell changes during pregnancy in multiple sclerosis. Some clones are missing from TCRdb's copy, which holds only in-frame ones; the method was immunoSEQ multiplex PCR. Among 15,000 to 20,000 clones listed, 95% to 97% were seen once. The material was peripheral blood, obtained in the third trimester of pregnancy. The receptors shown here come from a female donor with multiple sclerosis, enrolled in a pregnancy study.

This clone was observed a few times. V gene TRBV15 combines with J gene TRBJ1-5; perhaps TRBD1 as D (5 bases). The CDR3 runs 14 residues. Per the germline V gene, CDR1 is LNHNV and CDR2 is YYDKDF (reference sequence). Trimming left V 3 bases short and J 6 bases short, with 12 bases between. The CDR3 sequence is CATSSGGGSQPQHF. In DNA form, the CDR3 reads TGTGCCACCAGCAGTGGGGGGGGTAGTCAGCCCCAGCATTTT. Combining the CDR3 with reference TRBV15 and TRBJ1-5 gives the whole variable domain DAMVIQNPRYQVTQFGKPVTLSCSQTLNHNVMYWYQQKSSQAPKLLFHYYDKDFNNEADTPDNFQSRRPNTSFCFLDIRSPGLGDTAMYLCATSSGGGSQPQHFGDGTRLSIL.

V and J are TRBV5-4 and TRBJ2-5; TRBD2 agrees at 13 bases. The CDR3 is 16 amino acids. CDR1 and CDR2 (germline): SGHNT, YYREEE (reference sequence). V was pared by 3 bases and J by 6 bases, with 8 bases of the junction left unmatched. For the CDR3, the DNA is TGTGCCAGCAGCTGGGGCACTAGCGGGGGGGCAAAGACCCAGTACTTC. This translates into CASSWGTSGGAKTQYF.

J is TRBJ2-1 and V is TRBV29-1; D is perhaps TRBD1 (6 bases). Trimming left V 8 bases short and J 7 bases short, with 15 bases between. This CDR3 has 12 amino acids. The germline V gene encodes CDR1 SQVTM and CDR2 ANQGSEA. The CDR3 nucleotides read TGCAGCACCATTACAGGGCTTAATGAGCAGTTCTTC. As protein: CSTITGLNEQFF.

The rearrangement uses TRBV4-1 and TRBJ1-5; 12 bases fit TRBD1. The CDR3 length is 16 residues. V was pared by 0 bases and J by 6 bases, with 3 bases of the junction left unmatched. The V gene's germline CDR1 is MGHRA and CDR2 YSYEKL. Here the CDR3 DNA reads TGCGCCAGCAGCCAAGATGGGACAGGGGGCAGTCAGCCCCAGCATTTT. This codes for CASSQDGTGGSQPQHF.